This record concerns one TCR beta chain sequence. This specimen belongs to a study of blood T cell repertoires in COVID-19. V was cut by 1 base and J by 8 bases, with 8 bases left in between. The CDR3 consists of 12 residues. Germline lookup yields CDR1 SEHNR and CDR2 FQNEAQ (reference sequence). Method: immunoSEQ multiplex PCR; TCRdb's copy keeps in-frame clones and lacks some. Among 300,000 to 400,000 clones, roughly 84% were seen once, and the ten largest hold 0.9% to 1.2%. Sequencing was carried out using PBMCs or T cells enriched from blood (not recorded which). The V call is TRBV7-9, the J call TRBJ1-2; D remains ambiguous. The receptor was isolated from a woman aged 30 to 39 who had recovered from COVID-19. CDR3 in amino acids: CASSLDDWGYTF. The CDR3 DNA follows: TGTGCCAGCAGCTTAGACGACTGGGGCTACACCTTC.